This T cell receptor (beta chain) was recorded in a study of T cell clonality in common variable immunodeficiency. Study-wide points: Shared TCRbeta clones were fewer between CVID subjects than controls. CVID subjects had higher TCRbeta clonality than healthy controls, most marked in about a third.

This clone came up many times. The antigen remains undetermined. Being one base from a much bigger clone, this may be a read error. Coverage ceases 3 residues before the CDR3 finishes, and the germline J gene fills in the end. This CDR3 contains 15 residues. Germline CDR1 is MNHNS and CDR2 is SASEGT. Method: immunoSEQ multiplex PCR; TCRdb's copy keeps in-frame clones and lacks some. Listed for the sample are 30,000 to 40,000 clones, none seen a single time. Sequences were obtained from peripheral blood mononuclear cells. The sequence came from a person aged 18 to 70 in good health. This sequence joins TRBV6-1 and TRBJ2-3; 10 bases map to TRBD1. CDR3 DNA (partial): TGTGCCAGCAGTGGACAGGGGGCGGTAGGCCAGCCG. Its translation: CASSGQGAVGQP. The complete CDR3 reads CASSGQGAVGQPQYF.